This T cell receptor (beta chain) originates from a study of CD8 T cells in ankylosing spondylitis. This CDR3 is built from 14 residues. The V gene lost 2 bases and the J gene lost 3 bases, with 9 bases spanning the gap. Per the germline V gene, CDR1 is MNHEY and CDR2 is SVGAGI. TCRdb re-derived calls from the 5' RACE reads in MiXCR, one entry per CDR3 protein. The table lists approximately 100,000 distinct CDR3 sequences, less than 25% of them singletons. This clonotype occurred a few times. This TCR was sampled from a male donor with ankylosing spondylitis. Sequencing was carried out using synovial fluid, either unsorted or a sorted T cell fraction (not recorded which). The genes are TRBV6-5 and TRBJ2-3, with a possible D match to TRBD1 (6 bases). The CDR3 loop is CASSYRQGTDTQYF. The CDR3 bases are TGTGCCAGCAGTTACCGGCAGGGGACAGATACGCAGTATTTT.